Listed here are 23 T cell receptor beta chains from one sample, sequenced in a study of T-cell memory formation after mild COVID-19 (dated by TCRdb to the early 2020s). Library prep was done by 5' RACE. The sequencer was an Illumina NovaSeq 6000. TCRdb cleaned the public reads at Q25 with fastp, built clones with MiXCR and kept in-frame beta chains. All rows with the same CDR3 protein become a single entry with the most common DNA and genes. A total of 300,000 to 400,000 distinct CDR3 sequences appear in this sample, about an eighth of them only once. Around a fifth of the sample is held by the ten biggest clonotypes. Sequencing input: PBMCs or a T cell subset sorted from them (not recorded which). These receptors were obtained from a young man who had mild COVID-19 (a few samples of this study predate the infection). The sample titles of this study are shuffled in the database, so cell type and time point are left out; the donor was told from shared clones.

The V call is TRBV5-6, the J call TRBJ2-1; D remains ambiguous. V lost 0 bases and J 2 bases, leaving 9 bases between the germline ends. The CDR3 spans 15 residues. From germline, CDR1 is SGHDT and CDR2 YYEEEE. The CDR3 protein is CASSLVNLPYNEQFF. CDR3 sequence (DNA): TGTGCCAGCAGCTTGGTAAATTTGCCCTACAATGAGCAGTTCTTC.

This clonotype was counted only a few times. The chain uses TRBV4-2 and TRBJ2-5; D unresolved. The CDR3 runs 14 residues. V lost 0 bases and J lost 3, with 8 bases in between. In germline, CDR1 is LGHNA, CDR2 YNFKEQ. The CDR3 bases are TGTGCCAGCAGCCAAGAGGCGCAGGAAGAGACCCAGTACTTC. Translating gives CASSQEAQEETQYF.

The chain combines TRBV12-5 with TRBJ1-6, with D unresolved. The CDR3 contains 13 residues. V dropped 1 base and J dropped 8 bases, with 6 bases sitting between them. Germline V CDR1 and CDR2: LGHNT, FRNRAP. CDR3 protein: CASGLEPHSPLHF. The CDR3 nucleotides read TGTGCTAGTGGTTTGGAACCTCATTCACCCCTCCACTTT.

The J gene is TRBJ2-7, the V gene TRBV6-2 or TRBV6-3, with a possible D match to TRBD1 (5 bases). Germline V gene lookup returns CDR1 MNHEY and CDR2 SVGEGT. The CDR3 spans 14 residues. The V end lost 7 bases, the J end lost 3 bases, and 16 bases lay between the germline ends. CDR3 sequence (DNA): TGTGCCAGCACCCGTATGGGCAGGGACTACGAGCAGTACTTC. It encodes CASTRMGRDYEQYF.

V is TRBV5-1 and J is TRBJ1-1; D remains unclear. The V gene's germline CDR1 is SGHRS and CDR2 YFSETQ. The V gene lost 4 bases and the J gene lost 6 bases, with 16 bases spanning the gap. The CDR3 runs 14 residues. The CDR3 coding sequence is TGCGCCAGCAGCGCGGATCTGGCAAGCCCTGAAGCTTTCTTT. Protein product: CASSADLASPEAFF. Full variable domain (outside the CDR3, taken from reference TRBV5-1 and TRBJ1-1): KAGVTQTPRYLIKTRGQQVTLSCSPISGHRSVSWYQQTPGQGLQFLFEYFSETQRNKGNFPGRFSGRQFSNSRSEMNVSTLELGDSALYLCASSADLASPEAFFGQGTRLTVV.

This rearrangement joins TRBV4-3 to TRBJ2-5; the match to TRBD2 covers 9 bases. The CDR3 length is 15 residues. J was trimmed by 8 bases and V by 0 bases; bases with no gene match: 7. Germline values: CDR1 LGHNA, CDR2 YSLEER. In DNA, the CDR3 is TGCGCCAGCAGCCAAGAGGTTGCGGGGGGGCGAACCCAGTACTTC. Protein sequence: CASSQEVAGGRTQYF.

The chain carries TRBV10-3 and TRBJ1-5, with 8 bases that match TRBD1. V shed 6 bases, J shed 2 bases, and the junction held 6 bases outside the gene matches. The length of the CDR3 is 15 residues. Per germline, CDR1 ENHRY and CDR2 SYGVKD. The CDR3 DNA reads as TGTGCCATCAGCTACGGACAGGGCGGCAATCAGCCCCAGCATTTT. It translates to CAISYGQGGNQPQHF.

The genes are TRBV9 and TRBJ1-6; no definite D call. V lost 0 bases and J 0 bases, leaving 10 bases between the germline ends. CDR3 length: 17 amino acids. The V gene's germline CDR1 is SGDLS and CDR2 YYNGEE. The DNA for the CDR3 is TGTGCCAGCAGCGTAGACGCACTGAGCTCCTATAATTCACCCCTCCACTTT. Encoded protein: CASSVDALSSYNSPLHF.

The chain recombines TRBV19 with TRBJ1-5; tentative D call: TRBD1 (5 bases). The germline V and J ends were trimmed by 8 bases and 3 bases, with 14 bases remaining between them. Germline V gene lookup returns CDR1 LNHDA and CDR2 SQIVND (reference sequence). CDR3 length equals 14 residues. The CDR3 DNA reads as TGTGCCAGTCCCCAGGGAGAAATCAATCAGCCCCAGCATTTT. Its protein product is CASPQGEINQPQHF.

This clonotype has ten or more counts. This chain connects TRBV6-2 or TRBV6-3 to TRBJ1-1; 7 bases align to TRBD1. The CDR3 loop spans 19 amino acids. In germline, CDR1 is MNHEY, CDR2 SVGEGT. V was pared by 2 bases and J by 1 base, with 16 bases of the junction left unmatched. The CDR3 region is CASSYPLLTGQGWNTEAFF. As DNA, the CDR3 is TGTGCCAGCAGTTACCCCCTCTTGACAGGGCAGGGTTGGAACACTGAAGCTTTCTTT.

This clonotype has a handful of counts. This chain joins TRBV4-3 and TRBJ1-3; weak D call: TRBD1 (6 bases). The V end lost 1 base, the J end lost 4 bases, and 11 bases lay between the germline ends. The CDR3 is 15 amino acids. Germline loops: CDR1 LGHNA, CDR2 YSLEER. The CDR3 DNA reads as TGCGCCAGCAGCCAAGCAACAGGGACGGGAAACACCATATATTTT. Translation: CASSQATGTGNTIYF.

The V gene is TRBV5-1, the J gene TRBJ1-1; 7 bases are shared with TRBD1. Per the germline V gene, CDR1 is SGHRS and CDR2 is YFSETQ. V dropped 3 bases and J dropped 1; count of bases not matched to a gene: 9. The CDR3 consists of 16 residues. The CDR3 nucleotides are TGCGCCAGCAGCTGGCTCCCGGGACAGAGGAACACTGAAGCTTTCTTT. It yields the protein CASSWLPGQRNTEAFF. Full variable domain (missing parts from reference TRBV5-1 and TRBJ1-1): KAGVTQTPRYLIKTRGQQVTLSCSPISGHRSVSWYQQTPGQGLQFLFEYFSETQRNKGNFPGRFSGRQFSNSRSEMNVSTLELGDSALYLCASSWLPGQRNTEAFFGQGTRLTVV.

The gene calls are TRBV28 and TRBJ2-1, with D tentatively TRBD2 (5 bases). The V end lost 0 bases, the J end lost 6 bases, and 12 bases lay between the germline ends. The CDR3 has 15 amino acids. Germline assignment: CDR1 MDHEN and CDR2 SYDVKM. CDR3 DNA sequence: TGTGCCAGCAGTTTATGGTCCGGGGTGGGCAATGAGCAGTTCTTC. It encodes CASSLWSGVGNEQFF. Variable domain in full (rest from reference TRBV28 and TRBJ2-1): DVKVTQSSRYLVKRTGEKVFLECVQDMDHENMFWYRQDPGLGLRLIYFSYDVKMKEKGDIPEGYSVSREKKERFSLILESASTNQTSMYLCASSLWSGVGNEQFFGPGTRLTVL.

This clonotype turned up a few times. The chain has TRBV2 and TRBJ2-3; 11 bases are shared with TRBD2. Trimming removed 1 base from V and 6 bases from J; junction bases left unmatched: 0. Per germline, CDR1 SNHLY and CDR2 FYNNEI. The CDR3 length is 14 residues. As DNA, the CDR3 is TGTGCCAGCAGTGAAGGGACTAGCGGGGATACGCAGTATTTT. This translates into CASSEGTSGDTQYF.

The table lists this clonotype with many counts. V usage is TRBV6-2 or TRBV6-3 and J usage is TRBJ2-7; D uncertain. Germline V gives CDR1 MNHEY, CDR2 SVGEGT. This CDR3 contains 14 residues. The V gene lost 10 bases and the J gene lost 0 bases, with 16 bases spanning the gap. CDR3 residues: CATTLTRPSYEQYV. DNA of the CDR3: TGTGCCACCACGTTGACAAGACCCTCCTACGAGCAGTACGTC.

This sequence joins TRBV6-2 or TRBV6-3 and TRBJ2-1; the match to TRBD2 covers 8 bases. V trimming: 3 bases; J trimming: 3 bases; junction bases outside the gene matches: 7. The CDR3 covers 16 residues. Germline CDR1 and CDR2: MNHEY and SVGEGT. CDR3 region: CASSYVSGDLYNEQFF. CDR3 coding DNA: TGTGCCAGCAGTTATGTTAGCGGGGACCTCTACAATGAGCAGTTCTTC.

Many counts were recorded for this clonotype. V is TRBV3-1 and J is TRBJ1-4; D might be TRBD1 (6 bases). Trimming pared 0 bases from V and 5 bases from J, leaving 10 bases between. This CDR3 region has 15 residues. CDR1 and CDR2 (germline): LGHDT, YNNKEL (reference sequence). DNA of the CDR3: TGTGCCAGCAGCCAAGATACGGGGGCGAATGAAAAACTGTTTTTT. Encoded protein: CASSQDTGANEKLFF.

The table lists this clonotype with a few counts. This sequence joins TRBV6-2 or TRBV6-3 and TRBJ1-5; no definite D call. CDR3 length equals 14 residues. Germline values: CDR1 MNHEY, CDR2 SVGEGT. Trimming pared 2 bases from V and 2 bases from J, leaving 7 bases between. The CDR3 nucleotides are TGTGCCAGCAGTTACGGGTCTGGCAATCAGCCCCAGCATTTT. Protein sequence: CASSYGSGNQPQHF.

This rearrangement joins TRBV3-1 to TRBJ1-2, with D unresolved. V was trimmed by 4 bases and J by 4 bases, leaving 16 bases between them. Looked up from germline, CDR1 is LGHDT and CDR2 is YNNKEL (reference sequence). The CDR3 runs 15 residues. The DNA of the CDR3 is TGTGCCAGCAGCCCTCCCGATGCCCGGGTCTATGGCTACACCTTC. Translation: CASSPPDARVYGYTF.

This clonotype was seen more than once but under ten times. The chain joins TRBV7-2 to TRBJ1-3; D gene unclear. V lost 7 bases to trimming and J lost 4 bases, with 8 bases between them. CDR3 length: 12 amino acids. CDR1 and CDR2 from the germline V gene are SGHTA and FQGNSA. The CDR3 DNA reads TGTGCCAGCACTTTATGGGGAAACACCATATATTTT. Protein product: CASTLWGNTIYF. The whole variable domain, filled in from reference TRBV7-2 and TRBJ1-3, reads GAGVSQSPSNKVTEKGKDVELRCDPISGHTALYWYRQSLGQGLEFLIYFQGNSAPDKSGLPSDRFSAERTGGSVSTLTIQRTQQEDSAVYLCASTLWGNTIYFGEGSWLTVV.

This clonotype has a count of ten or more. The chain joins TRBV6-5 to TRBJ2-6; D is possibly TRBD2 (6 bases). This CDR3 has 14 amino acids. With 6 bases removed from V and 2 bases from J, the gap between germline ends came to 8 bases. Looked up from germline, CDR1 is MNHEY and CDR2 is SVGAGI. The CDR3: CASSGGAGANVLTF. For the CDR3, the DNA is TGTGCCAGCAGCGGAGGGGCTGGGGCCAACGTCCTGACTTTC.

This clonotype was recorded a few times. The rearrangement joins TRBV2 to TRBJ1-2; D perhaps matches TRBD1 (6 bases). CDR1 is SNHLY and CDR2 is FYNNEI in the germline V gene. V lost 1 base and J 4 bases, leaving 7 bases between the germline ends. The CDR3 is 13 residues long. The DNA for the CDR3 is TGTGCCAGCAGTGAAGACAGGGCCTATGGCTACACCTTC. Its protein product is CASSEDRAYGYTF.

V is TRBV6-6 and J is TRBJ2-5; D not resolved. The CDR3 has 14 residues. Germline V lookup: CDR1 MNHNY, CDR2 SVGAGI (reference sequence). The ends were cut back, 3 bases at V and 5 bases at J, with 13 bases in the middle. CDR3 loop: CASSYVKAGETQYF. The DNA for the CDR3 is TGTGCCAGCAGTTATGTGAAAGCTGGGGAGACCCAGTACTTC.